The 9 T cell receptor beta chains below come from one sample, sequenced in a study of OX40 agonist ivuxolimab in advanced cancers. This table comes from immunoSEQ multiplex PCR, and its TCRdb copy is limited to in-frame clones, with some not included. The table lists 68,000 or so clones, 86% of them singletons. The sequencing here drew on CD4+ or CD8+ T cells sorted from blood, taken in a trial of the OX40 agonist ivuxolimab. The receptors derive from an adult with an advanced solid tumor such as melanoma, head and neck, liver or kidney cancer.

This clone occurred once. The chain combines TRBV4-3 with TRBJ1-2; D is unresolved. This CDR3 has 16 residues. V lost 0 bases and J 5 bases, leaving 16 bases between the germline ends. Germline CDR1 and CDR2: LGHNA and YSLEER. CDR3 loop: CASSQEAGIRGYGYTF. DNA for the CDR3: TGCGCCAGCAGCCAAGAGGCGGGTATTAGAGGGTATGGCTACACCTTC.

There are a few counts of this clone. This chain connects TRBV5-4 to TRBJ2-7; TRBD1 aligns across 11 bases. V lost 8 bases and J lost 4; bases outside the gene matches: 8. Germline CDR1 and CDR2: SGHNT and YYREEE (reference sequence). The CDR3 totals 14 residues. This CDR3 is CASTSGTGGYEQYF. DNA for the CDR3: TGTGCCAGTACCTCGGGGACAGGGGGATACGAGCAGTACTTC.

The chain recombines TRBV6-5 with TRBJ2-7, with 13 bases lining up with TRBD2. The junction had 9 bases not matched to a gene; V was cut back by 4 bases and J by 6 bases. The CDR3 extends over 16 amino acids. CDR1 and CDR2 (germline): MNHEY, SVGAGI. The DNA of the CDR3 is TGTGCCAGCAGTTTACAACCAACTAGCGGGAGGGGCGAGCAGTACTTC. Its translation is CASSLQPTSGRGEQYF.

J is TRBJ2-3 and V is TRBV6-6, with D perhaps TRBD2 (5 bases). Trimming stripped 2 bases from V and 0 bases from J, with 6 bases between. This CDR3 has 14 amino acids. The V gene's germline CDR1 is MNHNY and CDR2 SVGAGI (reference sequence). Here the CDR3 DNA reads TGTGCCAGCAGTTACGCGGGTAGCACAGATACGCAGTATTTT. It codes for CASSYAGSTDTQYF.

The chain uses TRBV20-1 and TRBJ1-2; a weak D match, TRBD1 (5 bases). Looked up from germline, CDR1 is DFQATT and CDR2 is SNEGSKA (reference sequence). Trimming removed 0 bases from V and 7 bases from J, with 6 bases in between. The CDR3 loop spans 11 amino acids. The CDR3 sequence is CSARDQGGYTF. DNA for the CDR3: TGCAGTGCTAGAGATCAGGGTGGCTACACCTTC.

Comment on this clone: A junction boundary mismatches the germline segment, possibly from a read error. The chain joins TRBV7-7 to TRBJ2-5; 8 bases match TRBD1. Germline V gene data show CDR1 as SSHAT and CDR2 as FNYEAQ (reference sequence). There are 15 residues in the CDR3. DNA for the CDR3: TGTGCTAGCAGCTTAGCCCAGGGGGCCAAACAGACCCAGTACTTC. This gives the protein CASSLAQGAKQTQYF.

The chain carries TRBV5-4 and TRBJ1-2; 8 bases agree with TRBD1. Germline V gene sequence: CDR1 SGHNT, CDR2 YYREEE (reference sequence). The trim removed 2 bases at V and 6 bases at J, leaving 3 bases unmatched. This CDR3 region has 13 residues. Written as DNA, the CDR3 is TGTGCCAGCAGCTTCGGACAGGGTGATGGCTACACCTTC. Translated: CASSFGQGDGYTF.

The V gene is TRBV2, the J gene TRBJ2-1; D is ambiguous. Germline loops: CDR1 SNHLY, CDR2 FYNNEI. The CDR3 loop spans 13 amino acids. V was shortened by 3 bases and J by 0 bases, with 3 bases between the two germline ends. CDR3 nucleotide sequence: TGTGCCAGCAGTGAGACCTCCTACAATGAGCAGTTCTTC. This codes for CASSETSYNEQFF.

The chain is built from TRBV27 and TRBJ1-1, with 9 bases aligning to TRBD1. V dropped 4 bases and J dropped 7; count of bases not matched to a gene: 4. The germline V gene has CDR1 MNHEY and CDR2 SMNVEV (reference sequence). The CDR3 runs 13 residues. The CDR3 protein is CASSSGTGLEAFF. In DNA form, the CDR3 reads TGTGCCAGCAGTTCCGGGACAGGGCTTGAAGCTTTCTTT.